Below are 27 T cell receptor beta chains sequenced from a single sample in a study of shared clonotypes between healthy human individuals. The assay was immunoSEQ multiplex PCR, and TCRdb's table has in-frame clones only and misses some. The table lists about 1.9 million clones, around 93% of them singletons. The naive CD8 fraction comprised CD45RO-negative cells positively selected for CCR7 and excluded terminally differentiated effector memory CD45RA+ cells. The sample comprised naive CD8+ T cells from PBMCs. Source of these receptors: a man aged 18 to 29 in good health. Some clones in this sample may be carry-over from other donors' samples.

This clone was seen only once. The chain carries TRBV11-2 and TRBJ2-1; 7 positions agree with TRBD2. The junction had 10 bases not matched to a gene; V was cut back by 2 bases and J by 3 bases. The V gene's germline CDR1 is SGHAT and CDR2 FQNNGV. The CDR3 has 17 residues. The CDR3 DNA follows: TGTGCCAGCAGCTTATCTGTCGGGGGGAGCTTCTACAATGAGCAGTTCTTC. Protein product: CASSLSVGGSFYNEQFF. Variable domain in full (rest from reference TRBV11-2 and TRBJ2-1): EAGVAQSPRYKIIEKRQSVAFWCNPISGHATLYWYQQILGQGPKLLIQFQNNGVVDDSQLPKDRFSAERLKGVDSTLKIQPAKLEDSAVYLCASSLSVGGSFYNEQFFGPGTRLTVL.

The CDR3 is CASSWTDEQYF. In DNA, the CDR3 is TGTGCCAGCAGTTGGACGGACGAGCAGTACTTC. The chain couples TRBV6-1 to TRBJ2-7; no clear D gene. Looked up from germline, CDR1 is MNHNS and CDR2 is SASEGT. This CDR3 spans 11 amino acids. Trimming removed 5 bases from V and 5 bases from J, with 7 bases in between.

The sample holds one count of this clone. This sequence joins TRBV28 and TRBJ2-7; D gene ambiguous. Deletions cut 1 base from V and 3 bases from J, with 10 bases between. Germline V lookup: CDR1 MDHEN, CDR2 SYDVKM. The CDR3 contains 14 residues. CDR3 sequence (DNA): TGTGCCAGCAGTTTATTTGCGACAAGCTACGAGCAGTACTTC. Its translation is CASSLFATSYEQYF.

V is TRBV27 and J is TRBJ2-3; 7 nucleotides align to TRBD1. The V gene end was trimmed by 3 bases and the J gene end by 4 bases; junction bases not matched to a gene: 4. CDR1 and CDR2 (germline): MNHEY, SMNVEV (reference sequence). CDR3 length: 14 residues. The CDR3 DNA reads as TGTGCCAGCAGTTTCGGGACAGATTCAGATACGCAGTATTTT. Translated: CASSFGTDSDTQYF.

The chain has TRBV19 and TRBJ1-1, with 10 nucleotides matching TRBD1. CDR3 length: 14 residues. The ends lost 9 bases at V and 4 bases at J; junction bases unmatched: 8. Germline CDR1 LNHDA, CDR2 SQIVND (reference sequence). The CDR3 DNA reads as TGTGCCAGCGGACAGGGGGAAGTTGGCACTGAAGCTTTCTTT. Residues: CASGQGEVGTEAFF.

The chain couples TRBV19 to TRBJ2-2; D remains unclear. This CDR3 has 14 residues. The V end lost 8 bases, the J end lost 1 base, and 11 bases lay between the germline ends. Germline values: CDR1 LNHDA, CDR2 SQIVND (reference sequence). The CDR3 DNA is TGTGCCAGTGGTTCCGGATTGAACACCGGGGAGCTGTTTTTT. Its translation: CASGSGLNTGELFF.

The chain combines TRBV2 with TRBJ2-3; tentative D call: TRBD2 (6 bases). Germline V gives CDR1 SNHLY, CDR2 FYNNEI. The CDR3 spans 16 residues. V gave up 0 bases and J gave up 11 bases, with 21 bases separating them. The CDR3 loop is CASSEALGTSLGGQYF. The CDR3 region has the DNA TGTGCCAGCAGTGAAGCGCTAGGGACCTCCCTCGGGGGGCAGTATTTT.

V and J are TRBV7-2 and TRBJ2-2, with 9 bases lining up with TRBD2. V shed 5 bases, J shed 4 bases, and the junction held 11 bases outside the gene matches. Germline assignment: CDR1 SGHTA and CDR2 FQGNSA. This CDR3 contains 17 residues. CDR3 DNA sequence: TGTGCCAGCAGCCCGGCGGGGTTGCGGGAGGGCACCGGGGAGCTGTTTTTT. Protein product: CASSPAGLREGTGELFF.

The V and J genes are TRBV7-9 and TRBJ1-1; possibly TRBD1 for D (5 bases). The CDR3 loop spans 15 amino acids. Between the trimmed V and J ends, which lost 4 bases and 4 bases, there was a span of 16 bases. Germline V gives CDR1 SEHNR, CDR2 FQNEAQ (reference sequence). The CDR3 bases are TGTGCCAGCAGCTCGCGCGCCAGGGTGGGCACTGAAGCTTTCTTT. As protein: CASSSRARVGTEAFF.

CDR3 amino acids: CASTSPWGPEAFF. The CDR3 coding sequence is TGTGCCAGTACCTCCCCGTGGGGCCCTGAAGCTTTCTTT. The gene calls are TRBV19 and TRBJ1-1; D possibly corresponds to TRBD1 (5 bases). The V gene lost 7 bases and the J gene lost 6 bases, with 15 bases spanning the gap. CDR3 length: 13 amino acids. Germline CDR1 is LNHDA and CDR2 is SQIVND (reference sequence).

The V gene is TRBV27, the J gene TRBJ2-3; D call uncertain. In germline, CDR1 is MNHEY, CDR2 SMNVEV (reference sequence). The CDR3 runs to 15 residues. Trimming left V 4 bases short and J 1 base short, with 12 bases between. Here the CDR3 reads CASSSPARGTDTQYF. The CDR3 DNA reads TGTGCCAGCAGTTCCCCCGCTAGAGGCACAGATACGCAGTATTTT.

The rearrangement uses TRBV6-5 and TRBJ2-2, with no clear D. This CDR3 has 16 residues. Germline V gene sequence: CDR1 MNHEY, CDR2 SVGAGI. Trimming left V 4 bases short and J 6 bases short, with 18 bases between. Here the CDR3 DNA reads TGTGCCAGCAGTTTAAGTGATCCCCTCCCGGCCGGGGAGCTGTTTTTT. Translated: CASSLSDPLPAGELFF.

This chain links TRBV7-6 with TRBJ2-1; 10 nucleotides line up with TRBD2. The CDR3 is 15 residues long. V lost 8 bases to trimming and J lost 5 bases; unmatched junction nucleotides: 9. Germline V gene sequence: CDR1 SGHVS, CDR2 FNYEAQ. CDR3 DNA sequence: TGTGCCAGCGCTAAGGGGGGACTAGCGAACAATGAGCAGTTCTTC. It codes for CASAKGGLANNEQFF.

This clone showed up just once. The V call is TRBV7-3, the J call TRBJ1-1, with a possible D match to TRBD1 (5 bases). Trimming removed 3 bases from V and 6 bases from J, with 11 bases in between. CDR3 size: 13 residues. Per germline, CDR1 SGHTA and CDR2 FQGTGA. The CDR3 reads CASSFGGYAEAFF. CDR3 DNA: TGTGCCAGCAGCTTCGGGGGGTACGCTGAAGCTTTCTTT.

The gene calls are TRBV19 and TRBJ2-5; TRBD1 matches at 7 bases. The V gene's germline CDR1 is LNHDA and CDR2 SQIVND (reference sequence). V dropped 2 bases and J dropped 6; count of bases not matched to a gene: 9. CDR3 length: 15 residues. The CDR3 sequence: CASSIRGGAFQTQYF. CDR3 nucleotide sequence: TGTGCCAGTAGTATACGAGGGGGCGCTTTCCAGACCCAGTACTTC.

The rearrangement joins TRBV28 to TRBJ2-1; 11 nucleotides match TRBD2. V was pared by 8 bases and J by 5 bases, with 8 bases of the junction left unmatched. Germline CDR1 reads MDHEN; CDR2 reads SYDVKM. The CDR3 totals 15 residues. CDR3 protein: CASLLAGEGHNEQFF. Here the CDR3 DNA reads TGTGCCAGCCTACTAGCGGGAGAGGGGCACAATGAGCAGTTCTTC.

The J gene is TRBJ1-2, the V gene TRBV7-2; no definite D call. The CDR3 contains 13 residues. V dropped 1 base and J dropped 4 bases, with 7 bases sitting between them. Germline V CDR1 and CDR2: SGHTA, FQGNSA. CDR3 DNA sequence: TGTGCCAGCAGCTTAGTCCGCCGCTATGGCTACACCTTC. Amino acid sequence: CASSLVRRYGYTF.

This clone turned up a few times. Other DNA sequences in the same sample also yield this CDR3. The chain has TRBV7-9 and TRBJ1-2; possibly TRBD1 for D (5 bases). Germline V gene lookup returns CDR1 SEHNR and CDR2 FQNEAQ (reference sequence). There are 13 residues in the CDR3. The V gene lost 1 base and the J gene lost 4 bases, with 7 bases spanning the gap. DNA of the CDR3: TGTGCCAGCAGCTTAGGTGGGGGCTATGGCTACACCTTC. The encoded protein is CASSLGGGYGYTF. Variable domain in full (rest from reference TRBV7-9 and TRBJ1-2): DTGVSQNPRHKITKRGQNVTFRCDPISEHNRLYWYRQTLGQGPEFLTYFQNEAQLEKSRLLSDRFSAERPKGSFSTLEIQRTEQGDSAMYLCASSLGGGYGYTFGSGTRLTVV.

In this sample, this clone turned up once. V is TRBV4-1 and J is TRBJ1-2; D is possibly TRBD1 (5 bases). CDR3 length equals 15 residues. Trimming stripped 4 bases from V and 7 bases from J, with 19 bases between. The germline V gene encodes CDR1 MGHRA and CDR2 YSYEKL. CDR3 DNA: TGCGCCAGCAGCCCCATTGGGGGGTGGGCCGGTGGCTACACCTTC. Protein sequence: CASSPIGGWAGGYTF.

The V call is TRBV5-4, the J call TRBJ2-2; a possible D gene is TRBD1 (5 bases). Trimming removed 0 bases from V and 6 bases from J, with 12 bases in between. The CDR3 loop spans 15 amino acids. The germline gives CDR1 SGHNT, CDR2 YYREEE (reference sequence). CDR3 loop: CASSLGAGLAGELFF. The CDR3 nucleotides read TGTGCCAGCAGCTTGGGTGCAGGGTTGGCCGGGGAGCTGTTTTTT.

This clone was observed a single time. This sample includes further DNA sequences coding for the same CDR3. The V call is TRBV27, the J call TRBJ2-3; the match to TRBD2 covers 13 bases. The CDR3 length is 14 residues. V shed 6 bases and J 6 bases; nucleotides not matched to a gene: 3. CDR1 is MNHEY, CDR2 SMNVEV, per germline (reference sequence). CDR3 coding DNA: TGTGCCAGCAGGGGACTAGCGGGAACGGATACGCAGTATTTT. This gives the protein CASRGLAGTDTQYF.

The V gene is TRBV7-2, the J gene TRBJ2-7; tentative D call: TRBD1 (6 bases). Germline V CDR1 and CDR2: SGHTA, FQGNSA. V gave up 5 bases and J gave up 3 bases, with 11 bases separating them. CDR3 length: 13 residues. CDR3: CASSGRDNYEQYF. The CDR3 DNA reads as TGTGCCAGCAGCGGACGGGACAACTACGAGCAGTACTTC.

This chain links TRBV27 with TRBJ2-7; 9 bases map to TRBD2. The V gene end was trimmed by 2 bases and the J gene end by 5 bases; junction bases not matched to a gene: 10. The CDR3 is made up of 16 amino acids. CDR1 and CDR2 from the germline V gene are MNHEY and SMNVEV (reference sequence). CDR3 amino acids: CASSLDGGRAKNEQYF. The CDR3 bases are TGTGCCAGCAGTTTAGATGGCGGGAGGGCCAAAAACGAGCAGTACTTC.

In this sample, this clone turned up once. The V gene is TRBV12-1, the J gene TRBJ1-1; the table assigns TRBD1, which was not confirmed against the DNA. TRBV12-1 is flagged as a pseudogene. The CDR3 totals 15 residues. The CDR3 region has the DNA TGTGCCAGCAGCTTTGTCCCAGGGGCCCATAATGGCGCTTTCTTT. Its protein product is CASSFVPGAHNGAFF.

The rearrangement links TRBV5-5 to TRBJ2-3, with TRBD1 matching over 8 bases. The germline CDR1 and CDR2 sequences are SGHKS and YYEKEE (reference sequence). The CDR3 covers 14 residues. V was pared by 3 bases and J by 6 bases, with 6 bases of the junction left unmatched. Here the CDR3 DNA reads TGTGCCAGCAGCTGGGGGACAGGTGCGGATACGCAGTATTTT. Translating it yields CASSWGTGADTQYF.

The chain couples TRBV29-1 to TRBJ1-4; 11 nucleotides agree with TRBD1. Germline V gene sequence: CDR1 SQVTM, CDR2 ANQGSEA. The CDR3 length is 13 residues. J gave up 8 bases and V 7 bases, and 6 bases lay outside the gene matches. Here the CDR3 reads CSARTGGREKLFF. CDR3 nucleotides: TGCAGCGCACGGACAGGGGGCCGAGAAAAACTGTTTTTT.

Points on this clone: Other DNA sequences of this sample code for an identical CDR3. This chain uses TRBV19 with TRBJ1-2, with 8 bases lining up with TRBD1. J lost 7 bases, V lost 3 bases, and 4 bases had no gene match. The CDR3 consists of 13 residues. Germline assignment: CDR1 LNHDA and CDR2 SQIVND (reference sequence). CDR3 in DNA: TGTGCCAGTAGTATCGGGACAGGAGTTGGCTACACCTTC. It is translated as CASSIGTGVGYTF.